This TCR beta chain originates from a study of early T cells in non-severe SARS-CoV-2 infection. V trimming: 4 bases; J trimming: 3 bases; junction bases outside the gene matches: 8. Looked up from germline, CDR1 is LNHDA and CDR2 is SQIVND (reference sequence). The CDR3 totals 16 residues. TCRdb called the 5' RACE reads again in MiXCR, with one record for every CDR3 protein. The data hold around 88,000 distinct CDR3 sequences, with around an eighth observed a single time. This clonotype was picked up a small number of times. This TCR was recovered from an adult who was a healthcare worker with PCR-confirmed SARS-CoV-2 infection or an uninfected control (not recorded which). Sequenced sample: whole blood. The rearrangement links TRBV19 to TRBJ1-5; 8 bases map to TRBD1. The CDR3 DNA follows: TGTGCCAGTAGTACACCCCGGACAGGGCCCAATCAGCCCCAGCATTTT. Amino acid sequence: CASSTPRTGPNQPQHF.